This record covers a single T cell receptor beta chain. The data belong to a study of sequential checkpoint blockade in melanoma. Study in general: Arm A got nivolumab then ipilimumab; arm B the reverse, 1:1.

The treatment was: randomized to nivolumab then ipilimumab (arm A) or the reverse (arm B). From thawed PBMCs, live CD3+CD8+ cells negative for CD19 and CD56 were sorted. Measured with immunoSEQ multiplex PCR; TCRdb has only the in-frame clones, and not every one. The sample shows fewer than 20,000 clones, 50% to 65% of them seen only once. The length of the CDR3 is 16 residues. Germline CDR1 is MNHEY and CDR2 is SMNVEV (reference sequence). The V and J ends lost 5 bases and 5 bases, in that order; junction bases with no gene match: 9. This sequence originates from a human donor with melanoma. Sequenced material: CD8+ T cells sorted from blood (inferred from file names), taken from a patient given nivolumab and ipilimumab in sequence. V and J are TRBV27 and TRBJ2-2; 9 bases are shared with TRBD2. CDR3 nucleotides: TGTGCCAGCAGTCTAACGCGGCGGGGGGGGACCGGGGAGCTGTTTTTT. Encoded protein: CASSLTRRGGTGELFF.